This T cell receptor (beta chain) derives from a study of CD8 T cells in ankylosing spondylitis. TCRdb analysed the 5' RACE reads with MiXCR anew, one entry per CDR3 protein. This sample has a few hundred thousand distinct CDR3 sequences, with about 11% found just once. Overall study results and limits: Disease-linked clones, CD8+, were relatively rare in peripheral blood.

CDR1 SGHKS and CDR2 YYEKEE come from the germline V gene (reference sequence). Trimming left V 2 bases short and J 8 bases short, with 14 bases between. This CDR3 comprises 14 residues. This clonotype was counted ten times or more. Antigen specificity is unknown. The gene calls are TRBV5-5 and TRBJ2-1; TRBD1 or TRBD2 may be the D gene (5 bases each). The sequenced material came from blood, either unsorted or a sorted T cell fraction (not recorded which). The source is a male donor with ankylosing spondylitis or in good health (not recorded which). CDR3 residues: CASSFSGGGDEQFF. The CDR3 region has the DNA TGTGCCAGCAGCTTTAGTGGGGGTGGCGATGAGCAGTTCTTC. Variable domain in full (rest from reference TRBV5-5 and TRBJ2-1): DAGVTQSPTHLIKTRGQQVTLRCSPISGHKSVSWYQQVLGQGPQFIFQYYEKEERGRGNFPDRFSARQFPNYSSELNVNALLLGDSALYLCASSFSGGGDEQFFGPGTRLTVL.